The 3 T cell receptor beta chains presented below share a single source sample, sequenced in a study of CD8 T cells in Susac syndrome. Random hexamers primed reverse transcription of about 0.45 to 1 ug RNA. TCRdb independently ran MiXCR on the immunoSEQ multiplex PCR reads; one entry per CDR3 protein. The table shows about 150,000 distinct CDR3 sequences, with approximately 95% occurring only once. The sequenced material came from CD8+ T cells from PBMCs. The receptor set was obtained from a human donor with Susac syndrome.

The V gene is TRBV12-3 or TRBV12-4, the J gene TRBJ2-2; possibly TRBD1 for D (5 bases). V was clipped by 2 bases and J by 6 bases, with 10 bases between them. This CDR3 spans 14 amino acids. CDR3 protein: CASSLQGFAGELFF. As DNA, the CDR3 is TGTGCCAGCAGTTTACAGGGTTTCGCCGGGGAGCTGTTTTTT.

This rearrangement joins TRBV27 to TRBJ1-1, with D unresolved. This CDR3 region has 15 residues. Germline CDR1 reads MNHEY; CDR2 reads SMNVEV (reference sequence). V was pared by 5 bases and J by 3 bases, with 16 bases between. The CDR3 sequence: CASSQDEGGDTEAFF. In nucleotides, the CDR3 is TGTGCCAGCAGTCAGGACGAGGGCGGAGACACTGAAGCTTTCTTT.

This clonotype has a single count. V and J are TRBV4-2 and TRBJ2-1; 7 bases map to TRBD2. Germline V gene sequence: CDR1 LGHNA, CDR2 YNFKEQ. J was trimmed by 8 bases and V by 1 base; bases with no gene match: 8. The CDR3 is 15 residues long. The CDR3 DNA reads TGTGCCAGCAGCCAAGGGCGGGAGAGGTTTTATGAGCAGTTCTTC. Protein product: CASSQGRERFYEQFF.